The subject of this entry is one T cell receptor beta chain. Reverse transcribed after extraction, RNA yielded cDNA as the sequencing template. Method: immunoSEQ multiplex PCR; TCRdb's copy keeps in-frame clones and lacks some. The sample comprises 110,000 to 150,000 clones, about 86% of which are singletons, and under 15% rests with the top ten. This sample stems from a study of CD8+ T cells in alopecia areata. Treatment meaning: oral pan-JAK inhibitor, 5-10 mg twice daily. This CDR3 has 13 amino acids. Germline V CDR1 and CDR2: SQVTM, ANQGSEA. V lost 0 bases to trimming and J lost 3 bases, with 9 bases between them.

This sequence joins TRBV29-1 and TRBJ2-7, with D perhaps matching TRBD1 (6 bases). The TCR was taken from a human donor with alopecia areata. Sequences were derived from CD8+ T cells sorted from blood, sampled at week 4, from a patient treated with tofacitinib. The CDR3 reads CSVEDKDSYEQYF. CDR3 in DNA: TGCAGCGTTGAAGACAAGGACAGCTACGAGCAGTACTTC.